The source of this T cell receptor (beta chain) is a study of T cell responses to AZD1222 COVID-19 vaccine. Repertoires were generated with immunoSEQ multiplex PCR, while TCRdb's copy carries only in-frame clones and drops some. Of some 120,000 clones in the sample, approximately 93% were seen once. Per the germline V gene, CDR1 is SGDLS and CDR2 is YYNGEE. V lost 0 bases, J lost 0 bases, and 16 bases lay in between. CDR3 length equals 18 residues. In the case of this clone: Its target is unknown.

Study-level findings and limits: Most donors were white British and more were female, and clonal diversity was possibly underestimated.

The chain joins TRBV9 to TRBJ2-1, with D maybe TRBD1 (5 bases). The clonotype comes from an adult in good health. The material was peripheral blood, obtained on day 0 of AZD1222 vaccination. DNA of the CDR3: TGTGCCAGCAGCGTAGCTTATTCTAGGGGCAGCTCCTACAATGAGCAGTTCTTC. Protein sequence: CASSVAYSRGSSYNEQFF.